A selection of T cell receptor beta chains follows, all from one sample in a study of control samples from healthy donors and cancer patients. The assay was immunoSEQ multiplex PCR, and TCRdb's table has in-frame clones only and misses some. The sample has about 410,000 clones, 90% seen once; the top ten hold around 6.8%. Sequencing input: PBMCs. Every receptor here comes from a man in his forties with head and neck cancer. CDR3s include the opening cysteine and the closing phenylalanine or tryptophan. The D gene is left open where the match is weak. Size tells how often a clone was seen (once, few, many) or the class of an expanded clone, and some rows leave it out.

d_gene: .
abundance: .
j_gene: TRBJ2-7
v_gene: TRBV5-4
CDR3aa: CASSSEAHYEQYF
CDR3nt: TGTGCCAGCAGCTCGGAGGCCCACTACGAGCAGTACTTC

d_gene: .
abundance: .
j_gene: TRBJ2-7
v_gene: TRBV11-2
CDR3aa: CASSLDEQYF
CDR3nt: TGTGCCAGCAGCTTAGATGAGCAGTACTTC

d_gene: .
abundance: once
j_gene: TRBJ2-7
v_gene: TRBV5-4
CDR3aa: CASSRPGQGGYEQYF
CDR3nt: TGTGCCAGCAGCCGTCCCGGGCAGGGGGGATACGAGCAGTACTTC

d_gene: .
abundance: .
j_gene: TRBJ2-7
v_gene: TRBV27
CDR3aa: CASSFLTAKDYEQYF
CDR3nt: TGTGCCAGCAGTTTTTTGACGGCGAAGGATTACGAGCAGTACTTC

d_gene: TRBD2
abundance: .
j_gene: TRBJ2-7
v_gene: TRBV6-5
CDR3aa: CASRTSLAGVYEQYF
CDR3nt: TGTGCCAGCAGAACCAGCCTAGCGGGGGTCTACGAGCAGTACTTC

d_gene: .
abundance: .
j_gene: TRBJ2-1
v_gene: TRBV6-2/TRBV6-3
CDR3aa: CASSYLGQSPNEQFF
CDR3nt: TGTGCCAGCAGTTACCTGGGGCAGTCTCCCAATGAGCAGTTCTTC

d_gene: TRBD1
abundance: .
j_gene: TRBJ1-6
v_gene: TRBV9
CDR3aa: CATRPGQGNSPLHF
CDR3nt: TGTGCCACCAGGCCGGGACAGGGGAATTCACCCCTCCACTTT

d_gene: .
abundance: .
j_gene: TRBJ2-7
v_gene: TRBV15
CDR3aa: CATSRDQTYEQYF
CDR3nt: TGTGCCACCAGCAGAGATCAGACTTACGAGCAGTACTTC

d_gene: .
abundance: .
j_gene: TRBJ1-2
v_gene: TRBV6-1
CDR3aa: CASSEPGLTNYGYTF
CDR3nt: TGTGCCAGCAGTGAACCTGGCCTAACTAACTATGGCTACACCTTC

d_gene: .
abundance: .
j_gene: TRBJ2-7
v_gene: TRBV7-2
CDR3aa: CASSFQGSYEQYF
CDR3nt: TGTGCCAGCAGCTTCCAGGGTTCGTACGAGCAGTACTTC

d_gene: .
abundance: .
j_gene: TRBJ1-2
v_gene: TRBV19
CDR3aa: CASRGGGQPYGYTF
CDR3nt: TGTGCCAGTAGGGGCGGGGGACAACCCTATGGCTACACCTTC

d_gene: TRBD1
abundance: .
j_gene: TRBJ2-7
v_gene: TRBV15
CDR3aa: CATRRGQGISEQYF
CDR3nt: TGTGCCACCAGAAGGGGACAGGGGATTTCCGAGCAGTACTTC

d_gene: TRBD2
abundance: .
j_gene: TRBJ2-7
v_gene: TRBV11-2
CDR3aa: CASSYGSGNTYEQYF
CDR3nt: TGTGCCAGCAGTTATGGTAGCGGGAATACCTACGAGCAGTACTTC

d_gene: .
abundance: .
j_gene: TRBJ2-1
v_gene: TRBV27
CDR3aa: CASSRPGPNEQFF
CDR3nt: TGTGCCAGCAGTAGGCCGGGCCCCAATGAGCAGTTCTTC

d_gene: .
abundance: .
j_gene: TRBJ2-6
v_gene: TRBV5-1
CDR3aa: CASSLVSASGANVLTF
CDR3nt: TGCGCCAGCAGCTTGGTGTCAGCCTCTGGGGCCAACGTCCTGACTTTC

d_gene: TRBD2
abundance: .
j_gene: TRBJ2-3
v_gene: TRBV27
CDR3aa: CASQRTSATDTQYF
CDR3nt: TGTGCCAGCCAAAGGACTAGCGCTACAGATACGCAGTATTTT

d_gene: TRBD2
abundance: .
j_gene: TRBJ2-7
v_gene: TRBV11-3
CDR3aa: CASSPGRGLEQYF
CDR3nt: TGTGCCAGCAGCCCCGGGAGGGGGTTAGAGCAGTACTTC

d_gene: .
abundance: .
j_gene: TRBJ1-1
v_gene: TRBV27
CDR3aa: CASSLLQGNTEAFF
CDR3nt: TGTGCCAGCAGCTTACTACAGGGGAACACTGAAGCTTTCTTT

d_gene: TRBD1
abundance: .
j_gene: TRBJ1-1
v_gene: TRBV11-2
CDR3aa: CASSQTGVIGQGDTEAFF
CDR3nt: TGTGCCAGCAGCCAGACGGGGGTCATTGGACAGGGGGACACTGAAGCTTTCTTT

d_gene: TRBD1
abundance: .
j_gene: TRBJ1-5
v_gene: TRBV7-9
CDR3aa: CASSLGTGNQPQHF
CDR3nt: TGTGCCAGCAGCTTAGGGACAGGGAATCAGCCCCAGCATTTT

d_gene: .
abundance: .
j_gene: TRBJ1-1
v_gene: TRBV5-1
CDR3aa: CASSPLAGANTEAFF
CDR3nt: TGCGCCAGCAGCCCATTGGCGGGGGCGAACACTGAAGCTTTCTTT

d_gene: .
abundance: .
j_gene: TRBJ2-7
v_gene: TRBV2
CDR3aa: CASISGHGYEQYF
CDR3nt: TGTGCCAGCATATCCGGACACGGCTACGAGCAGTACTTC

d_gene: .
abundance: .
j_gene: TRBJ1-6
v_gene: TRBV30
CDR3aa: CAWIGHANSPLHF
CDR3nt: TGTGCCTGGATCGGACACGCAAATTCACCCCTCCACTTT

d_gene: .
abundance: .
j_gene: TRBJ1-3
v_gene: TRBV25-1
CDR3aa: CASSGYRGNTIYF
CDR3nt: TGTGCCAGCAGTGGATACAGGGGAAACACCATATATTTT

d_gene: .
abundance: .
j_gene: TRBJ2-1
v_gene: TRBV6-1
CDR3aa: CASSKGVALEYNEQFF
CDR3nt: TGTGCCAGCAGTAAAGGGGTAGCGTTAGAGTACAATGAGCAGTTCTTC

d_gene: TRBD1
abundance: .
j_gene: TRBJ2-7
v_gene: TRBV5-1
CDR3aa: CASSLATGTDEQYF
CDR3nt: TGCGCCAGCAGCTTGGCGACCGGGACAGACGAGCAGTACTTC

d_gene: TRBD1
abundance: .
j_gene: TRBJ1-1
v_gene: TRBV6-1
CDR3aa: CASSEAASDRGRLDTEAFF
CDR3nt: TGTGCCAGCAGTGAAGCAGCTTCCGACAGGGGGCGTTTGGACACTGAAGCTTTCTTT

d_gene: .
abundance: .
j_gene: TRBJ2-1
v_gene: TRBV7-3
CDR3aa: CASSLNRQDNEQFF
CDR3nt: TGTGCCAGCAGCTTAAATCGGCAGGACAATGAGCAGTTCTTC

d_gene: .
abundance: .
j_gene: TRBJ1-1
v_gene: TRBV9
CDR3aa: CASRGGVNTEAFF
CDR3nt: TGTGCCAGCAGAGGTGGAGTGAACACTGAAGCTTTCTTT

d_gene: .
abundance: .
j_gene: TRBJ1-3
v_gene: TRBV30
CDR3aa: CAWSVSSLSGNTIYF
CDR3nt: TGTGCCTGGAGTGTCAGCAGCCTCTCTGGAAACACCATATATTTT

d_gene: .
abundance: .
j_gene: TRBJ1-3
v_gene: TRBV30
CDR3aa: CAWMRMGSIIGGSGNTIYF
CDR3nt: TGTGCCTGGATGAGGATGGGATCCATAATAGGGGGCTCTGGAAACACCATATATTTT

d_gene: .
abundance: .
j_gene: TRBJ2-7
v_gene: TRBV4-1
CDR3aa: CASSQEGGTSSYEQYF
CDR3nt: TGCGCCAGCAGCCAAGAAGGCGGGACAAGCTCCTACGAGCAGTACTTC

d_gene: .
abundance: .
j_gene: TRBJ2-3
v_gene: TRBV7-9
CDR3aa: CASGLPGYTDTQYF
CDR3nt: TGTGCCAGCGGTCTACCCGGGTACACAGATACGCAGTATTTT

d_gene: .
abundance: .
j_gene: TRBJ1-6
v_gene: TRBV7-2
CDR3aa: CASSWGGRSPLHF
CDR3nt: TGTGCCAGCAGCTGGGGGGGTAGATCACCCCTCCACTTT

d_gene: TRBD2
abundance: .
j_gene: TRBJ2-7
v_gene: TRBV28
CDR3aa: CASSSPSGSTYEQYF
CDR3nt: TGTGCCAGCAGTTCCCCTAGCGGGAGTACCTACGAGCAGTACTTC

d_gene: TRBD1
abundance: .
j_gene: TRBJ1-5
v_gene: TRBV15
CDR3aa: CATSRERTGLQPQHF
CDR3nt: TGTGCCACCAGCAGGGAAAGGACAGGGCTGCAGCCCCAGCATTTT

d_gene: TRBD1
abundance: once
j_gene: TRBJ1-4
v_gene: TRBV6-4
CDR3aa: CASSPGDRGEKLFF
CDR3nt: TGTGCCAGCAGTCCGGGAGACAGGGGTGAAAAACTGTTTTTT

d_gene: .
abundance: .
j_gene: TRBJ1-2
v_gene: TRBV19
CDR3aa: CASSIGSQGRGYTF
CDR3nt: TGTGCCAGTAGTATCGGGTCGCAGGGTCGAGGCTACACCTTC

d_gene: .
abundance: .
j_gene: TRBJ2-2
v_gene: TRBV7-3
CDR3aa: CASSPQRSGELFF
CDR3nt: TGTGCCAGCAGCCCCCAACGTAGCGGGGAGCTGTTTTTT

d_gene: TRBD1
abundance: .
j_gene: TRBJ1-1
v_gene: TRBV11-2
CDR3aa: CASSLVWTGVHTEAFF
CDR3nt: TGTGCCAGCAGCTTAGTTTGGACAGGCGTGCACACTGAAGCTTTCTTT

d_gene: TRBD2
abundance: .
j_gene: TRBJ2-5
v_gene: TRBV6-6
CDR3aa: CASSYPTSGEGTQYF
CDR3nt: TGTGCCAGCAGTTACCCGACTAGCGGGGAGGGGACCCAGTACTTC

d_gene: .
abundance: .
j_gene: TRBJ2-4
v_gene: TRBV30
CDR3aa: CAWSVGENIQYF
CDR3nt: TGTGCCTGGAGTGTAGGCGAAAACATTCAGTACTTC

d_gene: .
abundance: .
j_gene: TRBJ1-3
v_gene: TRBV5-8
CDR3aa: CASRSPQVNSGNTIYF
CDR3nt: TGTGCCAGCAGATCGCCGCAGGTGAACTCTGGAAACACCATATATTTT

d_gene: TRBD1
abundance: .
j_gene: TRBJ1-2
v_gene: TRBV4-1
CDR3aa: CASSPSTGSGYTF
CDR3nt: TGCGCCAGCAGCCCCTCGACAGGGTCGGGCTACACCTTC

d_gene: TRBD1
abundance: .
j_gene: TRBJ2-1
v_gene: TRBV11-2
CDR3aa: CASSADRVGNNEQFF
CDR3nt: TGTGCCAGCAGCGCCGACAGGGTGGGAAACAATGAGCAGTTCTTC

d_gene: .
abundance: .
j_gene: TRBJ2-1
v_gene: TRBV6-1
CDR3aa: CASSELSPAAGYFSSYNEQFF
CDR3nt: TGTGCCAGCAGTGAATTGAGCCCCGCGGCGGGCTACTTTAGCTCCTACAATGAGCAGTTCTTC

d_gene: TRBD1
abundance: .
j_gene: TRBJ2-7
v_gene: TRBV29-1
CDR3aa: CSVEDPTGDSYEQYF
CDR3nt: TGCAGCGTTGAAGACCCGACAGGGGACTCCTACGAGCAGTACTTC

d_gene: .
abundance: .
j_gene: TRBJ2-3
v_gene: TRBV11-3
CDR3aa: CASSPGTSTDTQYF
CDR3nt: TGTGCCAGCAGCCCAGGGACAAGCACAGATACGCAGTATTTT

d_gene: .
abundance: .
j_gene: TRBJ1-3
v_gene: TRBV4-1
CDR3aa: CASSQEGGILGPGNTIYF
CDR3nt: TGCGCCAGCAGCCAAGAAGGGGGGATTTTGGGTCCTGGAAACACCATATATTTT

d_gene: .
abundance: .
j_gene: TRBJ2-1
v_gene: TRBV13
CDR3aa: CASSLLQSTYNEQFF
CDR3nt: TGTGCCAGCAGCTTATTACAGTCTACCTACAATGAGCAGTTCTTC

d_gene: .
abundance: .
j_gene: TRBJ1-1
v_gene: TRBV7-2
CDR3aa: CASSSGSTEAFF
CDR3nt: TGTGCCAGCAGCTCAGGATCGACTGAAGCTTTCTTT

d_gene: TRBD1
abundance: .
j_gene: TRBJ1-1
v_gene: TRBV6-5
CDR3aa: CASRDRDDMNTEAFF
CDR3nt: TGTGCCAGCCGGGACAGGGATGACATGAACACTGAAGCTTTCTTT